This TCR beta chain was obtained from a study of blood T cell repertoires in COVID-19. Study processing details: Amplification with reference gene primers provided the estimates of nucleated cell counts. Only in-frame clones appear in the TCRdb table, and some are missing; sequencing was by immunoSEQ multiplex PCR. D and trimming were read from the DNA, whereas the V and J calls and clone size are those reported in that table. In the table there are hundreds of thousands of clones, about 92% of which are singletons. Donors in Cohort 3 who had recovered were those with two negative PCRs, healthcare professional clearance, or resolution of their symptoms. This CDR3 is 17 amino acids long. The V gene's germline CDR1 is SGHNT and CDR2 YENEEA. Trimming stripped 5 bases from V and 5 bases from J, with 22 bases between.

Sequences were obtained from PBMCs or T cells enriched from blood (not recorded which). The clonotype was recovered from a man between 60 and 75 years old who had recovered from COVID-19. This chain uses TRBV11-3 with TRBJ2-1; TRBD1 might be the D (5 bases). CDR3 sequence reads: CASSHGSSNRQNNEQFF. CDR3 DNA: TGTGCCAGCAGCCACGGGTCCTCAAACAGACAGAACAATGAGCAGTTCTTC.